This TCR beta chain comes out of a study of T cell changes during pregnancy in multiple sclerosis. Germline V gives CDR1 LNHDA, CDR2 SQIVND (reference sequence). V was trimmed by 4 bases and J by 2 bases, leaving 21 bases between them. This CDR3 has 17 residues. Assay used: immunoSEQ multiplex PCR; TCRdb lists only in-frame clones, some missing. The data hold 95,000 to 100,000 clones, with around 90% observed a single time. The receptor's source is a female donor with multiple sclerosis, enrolled in a pregnancy study. Sequenced material: peripheral blood, taken in the second trimester of pregnancy. The rearrangement uses TRBV19 and TRBJ2-7, with a possible D match to TRBD2 (5 bases). DNA for the CDR3: TGTGCCAGTAGTAGTAGCGTTCCCCCCGTAGCTACCTACGAGCAGTACTTC. It encodes CASSSSVPPVATYEQYF.